Listed below are T cell receptor beta chains from one sample, sequenced in a study of long-term antiretroviral therapy in people with HIV. Assay used: immunoSEQ multiplex PCR; TCRdb lists only in-frame clones, some missing. The sample yields around 35,000 clones, roughly 79% seen once. The sequenced sample was unsorted PBMCs, obtained 3.1 years after starting antiretroviral therapy. These TCRs come from a woman aged 45-65 years with HIV. CDR3s include the opening cysteine and the closing phenylalanine or tryptophan. A D gene is named only where the DNA matches it firmly. Clone size is given for some rows only: seen once, a few or many times, or a class if the clone is expanded.

CDR3 length	D gene	V gene	clone size	J gene	CDR3 DNA	CDR3 protein
14	-	TRBV7-9	-	TRBJ1-5	TGTGCCAGCAGCTTAGAGGCAAGCGATCAGCCCCAGCATTTT	CASSLEASDQPQHF
14	-	TRBV5-4	once	TRBJ1-2	TGTGCCAGCAGCTTGGCAGGGGTGACCTATGGCTACACCTTC	CASSLAGVTYGYTF
16	TRBD1	TRBV18	medium-sized	TRBJ1-5	TGTGCCAGCTCACCTGACAGGGCCGATAGCAATCAGCCCCAGCATTTT	CASSPDRADSNQPQHF
16	TRBD2	TRBV5-4	-	TRBJ2-7	TGTGCCAGCAGCTTGCCAGGGACTAGCGAGTTTCTCGAGCAGTACTTC	CASSLPGTSEFLEQYF
16	-	TRBV5-1	-	TRBJ2-5	TGCGCCAGCAGCTTGGGGGGCACACCACAGCAAGAGACCCAGTACTTC	CASSLGGTPQQETQYF
15	-	TRBV11-2	few	TRBJ1-6	TGTGCCAGCAGCTCGCCGAACAGGGATAATTCACCCCTCCACTTT	CASSSPNRDNSPLHF
16	-	TRBV25-1	-	TRBJ2-7	TGTGCCAGCAGTGACACCCTAGGACGGGACTTCTACGAGCAGTACTTC	CASSDTLGRDFYEQYF
13	-	TRBV9	-	TRBJ2-7	TGTGCCAGCAGCGTAGGCCAGGGCTCCGAGCAGTACTTC	CASSVGQGSEQYF
16	-	TRBV10-3	-	TRBJ1-3	TGTGCCATCAGTGAGTCGCGGGCCTTCTCTGGAAACACCATATATTTT	CAISESRAFSGNTIYF
11	-	TRBV19	-	TRBJ2-5	TGTGCCAGTAGTATAGGGGGAACCCAGTACTTC	CASSIGGTQYF